The clone carrying this TCR beta chain was recorded at least ten times. TCRdb processed the 5' RACE reads anew with MiXCR; each CDR3 protein has one entry. Among a few hundred thousand distinct CDR3 sequences listed, approximately 15% were seen once. The record originates from a study of T-cell memory formation after mild COVID-19. Whole-study context: TCR clustering was largely donor specific.

Trimming shortened V by 3 bases and J by 4 bases, and 11 bases separated the two germline ends. This CDR3 has 14 amino acids. This TCR came from a man younger than 30 who had mild COVID-19 (a few samples of this study predate the infection). Cell type and time point are not known. The material sequenced was PBMCs or a T cell subset sorted from them (not recorded which). The chain links TRBV12-3 or TRBV12-4 to TRBJ2-3, with D tentatively TRBD2 (6 bases). Here the CDR3 reads CASSLRTMPDTQYF. CDR3 nucleotide sequence: TGTGCCAGCAGTTTGCGGACTATGCCAGATACGCAGTATTTT.